This T cell receptor beta chain was sequenced for a study of cytomegalovirus exposure and HLA in healthy donors. The table came from immunoSEQ multiplex PCR; TCRdb's copy has only in-frame clones and leaves some out. The profile covers approximately 300,000 clones, with roughly 87% appearing a single time and approximately 1.2% taken by the ten largest. Concerning this clone itself: No antigen is known for it.

CDR3 length: 14 residues. The V and J ends lost 0 bases and 6 bases respectively, with 11 bases between them. Germline assignment: CDR1 ENHRY and CDR2 SYGVKD. Notes on the study in general: Cytomegalovirus status was reportedly diagnosed by the classifier with high specificity and sensitivity. The study put 150 to 200 TCR beta chains on its list as cytomegalovirus-associated. A subsequent analysis found that TCR clusters from the first cohort also tended to co-occur in the roughly 120 validation repertoires, with 90% to 95% of cluster scores above 0.

Sequenced material: PBMCs. The chain uses TRBV10-3 and TRBJ1-1; D gene uncertain. This clonotype was obtained from a woman between 25 and 40 years old in good health and CMV-seropositive. The CDR3 loop is CAISESPGISEAFF. In nucleotides, the CDR3 is TGTGCCATCAGTGAGTCTCCGGGGATATCTGAAGCTTTCTTT.